This TCR beta chain comes out of a study of human T cells and chemical hapten exposure. The study's findings and limits: Given that the donors had alopecia, their immune response may differ from that seen in healthy people.

Sample time point: pre-sensitization, week 0. As for treatment: therapeutic diphenylcyclopropenone sensitization with weekly scalp DPC. Prior to each patch test being applied, blood was drawn. The CDR3 is 13 residues long. Germline loops: CDR1 MNHEY, CDR2 SMNVEV (reference sequence). With V trimmed by 7 bases and J by 3 bases, 3 bases remained unmatched. Remarks on this clonotype: Its antigen is unknown.

The library put unique molecular identifiers onto individual cDNA molecules. Using its own MiXCR run on the RACE reads, TCRdb lists one record per CDR3 protein. The sample has around 250,000 distinct CDR3 sequences; approximately 8.4% are singletons. The sequence was obtained from a woman between 35 and 50 years old with alopecia areata. Some clones in this sample may be carry-over from other donors' samples. This specimen consisted of whole blood, obtained in connection with sensitization to the hapten diphenylcyclopropenone (DPC). The rearrangement links TRBV27 to TRBJ2-7, with 10 bases that match TRBD2. This CDR3 reads CASNPSGSYEQYF. The DNA for the CDR3 is TGTGCCAGCAACCCTAGCGGGAGCTACGAGCAGTACTTC.